Listed here are 20 T cell receptor beta chains from one sample, sequenced in a study of control samples from healthy donors and cancer patients. Some clones are missing from TCRdb's copy, which holds only in-frame ones; the method was immunoSEQ multiplex PCR. Found here are 95,000 to 150,000 clones, around 86% of them singletons; the top ten hold 7% to 10%. Sequencing was carried out using blood. The receptors derive from a middle-aged man in good health.

V and J are TRBV12-2 and TRBJ1-3. TRBV12-2 is designated a pseudogene. The CDR3 spans 15 residues. For the CDR3, the DNA is TGTGCAAGCGGCGGAAGACGGAGCTCTGGAAACACCATATATTTT. Its protein product is CASGGRRSSGNTIYF.

The chain combines TRBV5-5 with TRBJ1-1; D is uncertain. V was trimmed by 3 bases and J by 3 bases, leaving 15 bases between them. Germline values: CDR1 SGHKS, CDR2 YYEKEE (reference sequence). This CDR3 has 15 residues. As DNA, the CDR3 is TGTGCCAGCAGCTCGGATTTGAGGGCCTACACTGAAGCTTTCTTT. This encodes CASSSDLRAYTEAFF.

The chain is built from TRBV10-3 and TRBJ2-7; 12 bases map to TRBD2. Germline values: CDR1 ENHRY, CDR2 SYGVKD. The CDR3 has 15 residues. Germline trimming cut 5 bases from V and 1 base from J; bases unmatched to any gene: 3. The CDR3 DNA is TGTGCCATCAGTAGGACTAGCGGGAATTCCTACGAGCAGTACTTC. Its protein is CAISRTSGNSYEQYF.

The chain combines TRBV25-1 with TRBJ2-2; D may be TRBD1 or TRBD2 (5 bases each). Germline CDR1 MGHDK, CDR2 SYGVNS. V was clipped by 1 base and J by 5 bases, with 11 bases between them. The CDR3 loop spans 15 amino acids. The CDR3 spells CASSESGRQTGELFF. CDR3 in DNA: TGTGCCAGCAGTGAATCGGGACGGCAAACCGGGGAGCTGTTTTTT. Using reference TRBV25-1 and TRBJ2-2 for the parts outside the CDR3, the full variable domain is EADIYQTPRYLVIGTGKKITLECSQTMGHDKMYWYQQDPGMELHLIHYSYGVNSTEKGDLSSESTVSRIRTEHFPLTLESARPSHTSQYLCASSESGRQTGELFFGEGSRLTVL.

This sequence joins TRBV7-9 and TRBJ1-3; D gene ambiguous. V gave up 3 bases and J gave up 4 bases, with 13 bases separating them. The germline CDR1 and CDR2 sequences are SEHNR and FQNEAQ (reference sequence). This CDR3 contains 15 residues. The CDR3 coding sequence is TGTGCCAGCAGCTTGATTAGTAGAATCGGAAACACCATATATTTT. Translated: CASSLISRIGNTIYF.

V is TRBV11-2 and J is TRBJ1-1, with 8 bases matching TRBD1. The CDR3 is 14 amino acids. Germline trimming cut 5 bases from V and 7 bases from J; bases unmatched to any gene: 9. CDR1 is SGHAT, CDR2 FQNNGV, per germline. This CDR3 is CASSPGQGLVEAFF. Written as DNA, the CDR3 is TGTGCCAGCAGCCCAGGACAGGGTCTAGTTGAAGCTTTCTTT. Together with reference TRBV11-2 and TRBJ1-1, the CDR3 gives the full variable domain: EAGVAQSPRYKIIEKRQSVAFWCNPISGHATLYWYQQILGQGPKLLIQFQNNGVVDDSQLPKDRFSAERLKGVDSTLKIQPAKLEDSAVYLCASSPGQGLVEAFFGQGTRLTVV.

This clone has only one observation. This rearrangement joins TRBV11-3 to TRBJ2-2; D might be TRBD1 (6 bases). Germline values: CDR1 SGHNT, CDR2 YENEEA. The CDR3 sequence is 15 residues long. V was trimmed by 5 bases and J by 0 bases, leaving 10 bases between them. The CDR3 reads CASSRDTANTGELFF. The CDR3 DNA reads as TGTGCCAGCAGCCGGGACACTGCGAACACCGGGGAGCTGTTTTTT.

This chain uses TRBV5-6 with TRBJ2-3; no definite D call. The CDR3 extends over 15 amino acids. Germline CDR1 is SGHDT and CDR2 is YYEEEE. V lost 2 bases and J 5 bases, leaving 15 bases between the germline ends. CDR3 protein: CASSFFGPGRDTQYF. The CDR3, as DNA: TGTGCCAGCAGCTTTTTCGGGCCCGGGCGAGATACGCAGTATTTT. Together with reference TRBV5-6 and TRBJ2-3, the CDR3 gives the full variable domain: DAGVTQSPTHLIKTRGQQVTLRCSPKSGHDTVSWYQQALGQGPQFIFQYYEEEERQRGNFPDRFSGHQFPNYSSELNVNALLLGDSALYLCASSFFGPGRDTQYFGPGTRLTVL.

This sequence joins TRBV5-1 and TRBJ2-6; 7 bases fit TRBD1. The CDR3 totals 15 residues. J was trimmed by 4 bases and V by 3 bases; bases with no gene match: 4. Germline V gene data show CDR1 as SGHRS and CDR2 as YFSETQ. CDR3 protein: CASSWGTAGANVLTF. The DNA of the CDR3 is TGCGCCAGCAGCTGGGGGACAGCAGGGGCCAACGTCCTGACTTTC. Complete variable domain (other parts from reference TRBV5-1 and TRBJ2-6): KAGVTQTPRYLIKTRGQQVTLSCSPISGHRSVSWYQQTPGQGLQFLFEYFSETQRNKGNFPGRFSGRQFSNSRSEMNVSTLELGDSALYLCASSWGTAGANVLTFGAGSRLTVL.

The rearrangement links TRBV7-2 to TRBJ1-6; 7 nucleotides agree with TRBD1. Germline lookup yields CDR1 SGHTA and CDR2 FQGNSA. The CDR3 loop spans 14 amino acids. The V segment lost 5 bases and the J segment 8 bases; nucleotides outside the gene matches: 6. In DNA form, the CDR3 reads TGTGCCAGCAGCCCGGGACAGATACATTCACCCCTCCACTTT. This sequence encodes CASSPGQIHSPLHF.

Only a few counts were recorded for this clone. V usage is TRBV15 and J usage is TRBJ2-5, with 11 nucleotides matching TRBD2. Trimming took 6 bases from V and 1 from J; bases not matched to a gene: 13. The CDR3 runs to 18 residues. CDR1 is LNHNV and CDR2 is YYDKDF in the germline V gene (reference sequence). The CDR3 loop is CATSKRVTSGGTQETQYF. DNA for the CDR3: TGTGCCACCAGTAAGAGGGTAACTAGCGGGGGCACCCAAGAGACCCAGTACTTC.

The chain combines TRBV2 with TRBJ2-7; the D is unclear. Germline V gene lookup returns CDR1 SNHLY and CDR2 FYNNEI. The CDR3 runs 15 residues. Trimming removed 10 bases from V and 3 bases from J, with 22 bases in between. This chain's CDR3 is CAIIPFLGGDYEQYF. In DNA form, the CDR3 reads TGTGCCATTATTCCTTTCTTGGGTGGGGACTACGAGCAGTACTTC.

V is TRBV19 and J is TRBJ2-3; 10 positions match TRBD2. The germline V gene has CDR1 LNHDA and CDR2 SQIVND (reference sequence). This CDR3 is built from 16 residues. V lost 10 bases and J lost 7; bases outside the gene matches: 17. The CDR3 here is CATLITHSGGAYTQYF. The CDR3 DNA sequence: TGTGCCACACTTATAACCCACAGCGGGGGGGCATATACGCAGTATTTT. Based on the CDR3 plus reference TRBV19 and TRBJ2-3, the full variable domain is DGGITQSPKYLFRKEGQNVTLSCEQNLNHDAMYWYRQDPGQGLRLIYYSQIVNDFQKGDIAEGYSVSREKKESFPLTVTSAQKNPTAFYLCATLITHSGGAYTQYFGPGTRLTVL.

The rearrangement links TRBV24-1 to TRBJ2-3, with a possible D match to TRBD1 (5 bases). CDR3 length: 14 amino acids. The V end was cut by 3 bases, the J end by 4 bases, with 10 bases between. CDR1 is KGHDR and CDR2 is SFDVKD in the germline V gene. Here the CDR3 reads CATSDRGRADTQYF. The CDR3 DNA reads TGTGCCACCAGTGATAGGGGTAGGGCAGATACGCAGTATTTT.

The chain couples TRBV30 to TRBJ1-6; D may be TRBD1 (6 bases). V shed 5 bases and J shed 7 bases, with 18 bases lying between them. The CDR3 has 15 amino acids. Germline V lookup: CDR1 GTSNPN, CDR2 SVGIG (reference sequence). DNA for the CDR3: TGTGCCTGGGCGACAGGATCTATATCGAATTCACCCCTCCACTTT. This sequence encodes CAWATGSISNSPLHF.

This sequence joins TRBV10-2 and TRBJ2-7; possible D gene TRBD1, 6 bases. Germline CDR1 WSHSY, CDR2 SAAADI. The CDR3 covers 12 residues. V gave up 2 bases and J gave up 7 bases, with 9 bases separating them. This chain's CDR3 is CASSEQGWEQYF. For the CDR3, the DNA is TGCGCCAGCAGTGAGCAGGGGTGGGAGCAGTACTTC.

This clone occurred a few times. The chain links TRBV5-5 to TRBJ2-5; D is undetermined. Looked up from germline, CDR1 is SGHKS and CDR2 is YYEKEE (reference sequence). The CDR3 sequence is 15 residues long. Deletions cut 3 bases from V and 5 bases from J, with 17 bases between. CDR3 sequence reads: CASSSSGNSMETQYF. The CDR3, as DNA: TGTGCCAGCAGCTCGTCGGGTAATAGCATGGAGACCCAGTACTTC. Drawing the rest from reference TRBV5-5 and TRBJ2-5, the complete variable domain is DAGVTQSPTHLIKTRGQQVTLRCSPISGHKSVSWYQQVLGQGPQFIFQYYEKEERGRGNFPDRFSARQFPNYSSELNVNALLLGDSALYLCASSSSGNSMETQYFGPGTRLLVL.

This chain links TRBV5-4 with TRBJ2-7; 11 nucleotides align to TRBD2. Germline CDR1 SGHNT, CDR2 YYREEE (reference sequence). This CDR3 has 17 residues. With V trimmed by 4 bases and J by 0 bases, 9 bases remained unmatched. CDR3 in amino acids: CASSRTSGGPSSYEQYF. The DNA for the CDR3 is TGTGCCAGCAGCCGCACTAGCGGGGGCCCCAGCTCCTACGAGCAGTACTTC.

J is TRBJ1-1 and V is TRBV7-8; D unclear. The length of the CDR3 is 16 residues. Trimming removed 0 bases at V and 5 bases at J, with 16 bases between. From germline, CDR1 is SGHVS and CDR2 FQNEAQ. CDR3: CASSLALRKGGTEAFF. The CDR3 region has the DNA TGTGCCAGCAGCTTAGCGCTAAGGAAGGGTGGTACTGAAGCTTTCTTT. The full variable domain, rest sourced from reference TRBV7-8 and TRBJ1-1, is GAGVSQSPRYKVAKRGQDVALRCDPISGHVSLFWYQQALGQGPEFLTYFQNEAQLDKSGLPSDRFFAERPEGSVSTLKIQRTQQEDSAVYLCASSLALRKGGTEAFFGQGTRLTVV.

This chain connects TRBV19 to TRBJ2-5; a possible D gene is TRBD2 (5 bases). The CDR3 loop spans 15 amino acids. CDR1 and CDR2 (germline): LNHDA, SQIVND (reference sequence). The V end lost 0 bases, the J end lost 3 bases, and 11 bases lay between the germline ends. CDR3 loop: CASSIDLSGKETQYF. The CDR3 coding sequence is TGTGCCAGTAGTATAGATCTATCGGGGAAAGAGACCCAGTACTTC.